This T cell receptor beta chain was recovered during a study of graft-versus-host responses after intestinal transplantation (dated by TCRdb to about 2021). Some background on the complete study: The transplants that recipients got were multivisceral, liver-intestinal, or isolated intestinal. Instead of going to the commercial service, samples from three later patients were sequenced in-house on an Illumina MiSeq and processed with MiXCR. Alloreactive clones were identified by sequencing pre-transplant mixed lymphocyte reaction products and comparing these products with unstimulated pre-transplant donor and recipient T cells. The cohort enrolled about two dozen intestinal transplant recipients including one retransplant, and a few patients lacking pretransplant specimens were excluded. Graft-versus-host and host-versus-graft alloreactive T cell clones were tracked in the graft, circulation and bone marrow after intestinal transplantation using bulk TCR-beta CDR3 sequencing. Every recipient was given anti-thymocyte globulin induction, then maintenance tacrolimus and steroids for roughly 3 years. Donor T cell macrochimerism was defined as a peak of at least 4% donor T cells among recipient peripheral blood mononuclear cells.

Paper-wide results and their limitations: Early after transplant, peak levels of circulating GvH clones were found to be associated with declines in HvG clones. GvH clones were detected in recipient bone marrow, and some appeared earlier in ileal mucosa or blood, consistent with an intestinal mucosal origin. Patients with donor T cell macrochimerism had high GvH to HvG T cell clonal ratios in their allografts. The relatively low number and heterogeneity of intestinal transplant patients limited the conclusions.

The time point tag for this specimen amounts to: cells obtained before transplantation from donor or recipient. CD3+CD4+ and CD3+CD8+ populations were FACS-sorted from unstimulated pre-transplant donor and recipient cells taken from spleen or lymph nodes. Library preparation employed the immunoSEQ multiplex PCR assay. For most patients, genomic DNA was isolated with the Qiagen DNeasy Blood and Tissue Kit and sent frozen to Adaptive Biotechnologies for TCR sequencing. For most patients, genomic DNA was subjected to high-throughput TCR-beta CDR3 sequencing by Adaptive Biotechnologies. Per the original workflow: TCR sequencing data were retrieved from Adaptive's ImmunoSEQ software for some 19 patients, whereas a few other patients were processed with MiXCR and VDJtools. CD4 versus CD8 sorting errors were corrected by removing sequences found in both subsets at a frequency ratio below 5:1. CDR3 nucleotide sequences shared between donor and recipient were removed because the origin of such sequences could not be assigned. Alloreactive clones required at least 2-fold expansion over unstimulated cells and minimum CFSE-low frequency of 0.002% (template counts) or 0.001% (read counts). A clone was considered mappable if detected in the sequenced pre-transplant spleen, lymph node, or MLR CFSE-low populations of the donor or recipient. Cumulative frequency of alloreactive clones was calculated as a percentage of all sequences weighted by copy number. Here the immuneACCESS table is served through TCRdb, limited to in-frame sequences with V and J called. Missing clones are a known gap in these copies; in checked studies unresolved V genes cover under half, and the rest lacks a known reason. V, J and clone size reflect that table, while D and trimming were determined from the DNA. Recorded for this sample are approximately 80,000 clones; around nine tenths of them occurred a single time. Roughly 0.37% of the sample rests with the top ten.

This clone appeared a single time. Its target antigen remains unknown. Nothing much larger sits one base from this clone, and base qualities are not available. The V end loses 2 bases and the J end loses 5 bases, and a stretch of 12 bases separates them. Inclusive of the bounding cysteine and phenylalanine, the CDR3 is 14 residues long. Solely the CDR3 DNA is kept, with 42 bases framed from the first base. The CDR1 and CDR2 encoded by the germline V gene are MNHNS and SASEGT. This receptor was identified in a human donor who received an intestinal transplant. The receptor chain draws on TRBV6-1 and TRBJ1-2, with the D gene not clear enough to name. This specimen was unstimulated CD4+ T cells sorted from spleen or lymph node cells, taken before intestinal transplant. CDR3 protein: CASSELWEEYGYTF. The nucleotide sequence is TGTGCCAGCAGTGAACTGTGGGAGGAATATGGCTACACCTTC.